The rows below give T cell receptor beta chains drawn from one sample of a study of T cells after yellow fever vaccination. TCRdb itself ran the 5' RACE reads through MiXCR, one entry per CDR3 protein. The data hold about 170,000 distinct CDR3 sequences, with around 10% observed a single time. This specimen consisted of CD8+ T cells sorted from PBMCs, obtained 15 days after the yellow fever booster vaccination. The receptors derive from a man younger than 35 who received the YFV17D yellow fever vaccine. Both conserved end residues are part of each CDR3. Fields, in order: J gene, clone size, V gene, D gene, CDR3 protein, CDR3 DNA. D genes are given only for firm matches. Size is omitted from some rows. Given values are once, few, many or a class for expanded clones.

TRBJ2-1	.	TRBV9	.	CASSPPDNPYNEQFF	TGTGCCAGCAGCCCGCCGGACAACCCCTACAATGAGCAGTTCTTC
TRBJ2-3	many	TRBV2	.	CASSNRELATVPTDTQYF	TGTGCCAGCAGTAACAGAGAACTCGCGACGGTACCCACAGATACGCAGTATTTT
TRBJ2-1	.	TRBV19	.	CAAGSSYNEQFF	TGTGCGGCGGGGAGCTCCTACAATGAGCAGTTCTTC
TRBJ1-5	.	TRBV12-5	.	CASGFQPSGNQPQHF	TGTGCTAGTGGTTTTCAGCCCTCGGGGAATCAGCCCCAGCATTTT
TRBJ2-5	many	TRBV5-6	.	CASSLGSGETQYF	TGTGCCAGCAGCTTGGGTAGCGGTGAGACCCAGTACTTC
TRBJ2-3	.	TRBV10-3	TRBD2	CAISAGGVTDTQYF	TGTGCCATCAGTGCCGGGGGGGTCACAGATACGCAGTATTTT
TRBJ2-5	few	TRBV25-1	TRBD1	CASSELEDRGQETQYF	TGTGCCAGCAGTGAATTGGAGGACAGGGGGCAAGAGACCCAGTACTTC
TRBJ2-2	few	TRBV2	.	CASTQAAENTGELFF	TGTGCCAGCACCCAAGCTGCCGAGAACACCGGGGAGCTGTTTTTT
TRBJ1-2	few	TRBV7-9	.	CASSLDVRGFDGYTF	TGTGCCAGCAGCTTAGATGTGCGGGGCTTTGATGGCTACACCTTC
TRBJ2-1	.	TRBV5-1	TRBD1	CASSPGTGGSYNEQFF	TGCGCCAGCAGCCCTGGGACAGGGGGCTCCTACAATGAGCAGTTCTTC
TRBJ2-2	few	TRBV12-5	.	CASGSPGEGTGELFF	TGTGCTAGTGGTTCCCCAGGGGAAGGCACCGGGGAGCTGTTTTTT
TRBJ1-2	once	TRBV27	TRBD1	CASRLIVGGNYGYTF	TGTGCCAGCAGACTCATAGTAGGGGGCAACTATGGCTACACCTTC
TRBJ2-7	.	TRBV2	.	CASSYPRLHYEQYF	TGTGCCAGCTCCTACCCCCGACTGCACTACGAGCAGTACTTC
TRBJ2-1	.	TRBV7-7	TRBD2	CASSVGLAAYNEQFF	TGTGCTAGCAGCGTTGGACTAGCCGCCTACAATGAGCAGTTCTTC
TRBJ2-5	.	TRBV5-1	.	CASSLGDPQETQYF	TGCGCCAGCAGTTTGGGGGACCCCCAAGAGACCCAGTACTTC
TRBJ2-5	.	TRBV9	.	CASSGLGGQYF	TGTGCCAGCAGCGGCCTGGGTGGCCAGTACTTC
TRBJ1-2	few	TRBV27	TRBD1	CASSLSLQGGGGYTF	TGTGCCAGCAGTTTATCGTTGCAGGGGGGCGGAGGCTACACCTTC
TRBJ2-5	many	TRBV7-9	.	CASSLALETQYF	TGTGCCAGCAGCCTAGCTTTGGAGACCCAGTACTTC
TRBJ2-1	few	TRBV29-1	.	CSVDREYNEQFF	TGCAGCGTTGATAGGGAATACAATGAGCAGTTCTTC
TRBJ1-1	few	TRBV10-3	.	CAISEGNTEAFF	TGTGCCATCAGTGAGGGTAACACTGAAGCTTTCTTT
TRBJ2-3	many	TRBV15	.	CATSRPESNGYTDTQYF	TGTGCCACCAGCAGACCCGAGTCTAACGGTTACACAGATACGCAGTATTTT
TRBJ2-1	.	TRBV29-1	.	CSVGGAPNEQFF	TGCAGCGTTGGAGGGGCACCAAATGAGCAGTTCTTC
TRBJ2-1	.	TRBV9	.	CASSVADSLNFDEQFF	TGTGCCAGCAGCGTAGCGGACAGTCTTAATTTCGATGAGCAGTTCTTC
TRBJ1-1	few	TRBV10-3	.	CAIGTDNTEAFF	TGTGCCATCGGGACGGACAACACTGAAGCTTTCTTT
TRBJ2-5	.	TRBV30	.	CAWNRQGVVEETQYF	TGTGCCTGGAACCGCCAAGGGGTCGTGGAAGAGACCCAGTACTTC
TRBJ1-5	few	TRBV6-2/TRBV6-3	.	CASSYVGQPQHF	TGTGCCAGCAGTTATGTTGGACAGCCCCAGCATTTT
TRBJ2-7	many	TRBV4-2	TRBD2	CASSQGSGGEYYEQYF	TGTGCCAGCAGCCAAGGCTCCGGGGGGGAGTACTACGAGCAGTACTTC
TRBJ2-1	few	TRBV7-6	TRBD2	CASSLVGSRSGGPGEQFF	TGTGCCAGCAGCTTAGTAGGAAGCCGTAGCGGGGGGCCGGGTGAGCAGTTCTTC
TRBJ1-1	few	TRBV6-5	.	CASRRWTEAFF	TGTGCCAGCAGACGGTGGACTGAAGCTTTCTTT
TRBJ2-1	.	TRBV7-2	TRBD1	CASSSRDSYNEQFF	TGTGCCAGCAGCAGCCGGGACAGCTACAATGAGCAGTTCTTC
TRBJ2-3	.	TRBV27	.	CASSPLTADTQYF	TGTGCCAGCTCACCCCTGACTGCAGATACGCAGTATTTT
TRBJ1-2	.	TRBV7-2	.	CASSLPFRGGYGYTF	TGTGCCAGCAGCTTGCCCTTCAGGGGCGGCTATGGCTACACCTTC
TRBJ2-5	few	TRBV6-2/TRBV6-3	.	CASSYSLARTQETQYF	TGTGCCAGCAGTTACTCGCTAGCCAGAACTCAAGAGACCCAGTACTTC
TRBJ2-7	many	TRBV4-1	TRBD1	CASSPGGGDEQYF	TGCGCCAGCAGCCCAGGGGGCGGGGACGAGCAGTACTTC
TRBJ2-2	few	TRBV6-2/TRBV6-3	.	CASSYSFGGLGGELFF	TGTGCCAGCAGTTACTCGTTCGGGGGGCTTGGCGGGGAGCTGTTTTTT
TRBJ2-4	.	TRBV14	TRBD2	CASSPSGWERGQNIQYF	TGTGCCAGCAGCCCCTCAGGCTGGGAGCGGGGGCAAAACATTCAGTACTTC
TRBJ2-7	.	TRBV7-9	.	CASTPGSSYEQYF	TGTGCCAGCACTCCGGGGAGCTCCTACGAGCAGTACTTC
TRBJ2-5	.	TRBV4-3	.	CASSQEFGVPGETQYF	TGCGCCAGCAGCCAAGAATTCGGAGTGCCCGGAGAGACCCAGTACTTC
TRBJ2-1	many	TRBV7-6	.	CASSFENLQGSNEQFF	TGTGCCAGCAGCTTCGAGAACTTACAGGGTTCGAATGAGCAGTTCTTC
TRBJ2-7	.	TRBV9	TRBD1	CASSDPRTGDEQYF	TGTGCCAGCAGCGATCCCCGGACAGGGGACGAGCAGTACTTC
TRBJ1-4	.	TRBV12-3/TRBV12-4	.	CASSTQGYTNEKLFF	TGTGCCAGCAGTACCCAAGGGTATACTAATGAAAAACTGTTTTTT
TRBJ2-3	few	TRBV12-3/TRBV12-4	.	CASLGAPTQDTQYF	TGTGCCAGCCTCGGGGCTCCTACGCAAGATACGCAGTATTTT